These 16 T cell receptor beta chains came from one sample sequenced in a study of blood T cell repertoires in COVID-19. Profiling relied on immunoSEQ multiplex PCR, and the TCRdb table lists in-frame clones only, not all of them. The sample includes about 120,000 clones, less than 95% seen only once; the top ten take 1.8%. The sequencing input was peripheral blood. The receptors were gathered from a human donor with active COVID-19. The donor label of this sample is uncertain.

The chain recombines TRBV12-5 with TRBJ1-3; D call uncertain. The CDR3 is 12 residues long. CDR1 and CDR2 from the germline V gene are LGHNT and FRNRAP. V gave up 6 bases and J gave up 4 bases, with 7 bases separating them. This CDR3 reads CASGEQGNTIYF. CDR3 nucleotide sequence: TGTGCTAGTGGGGAACAGGGAAACACCATATATTTT.

The rearrangement links TRBV5-4 to TRBJ2-6; 9 nucleotides line up with TRBD1. The CDR3 extends over 17 amino acids. CDR1 is SGHNT and CDR2 is YYREEE in the germline V gene (reference sequence). The trim removed 2 bases at V and 2 bases at J, leaving 5 bases unmatched. The DNA of the CDR3 is TGTGCCAGCAGCTTAGGGACAGGGTTCGCTGGGGCCAACGTCCTGACTTTC. Translated: CASSLGTGFAGANVLTF.

This chain links TRBV19 with TRBJ1-2, with 7 bases that match TRBD1. There are 19 residues in the CDR3. Germline values: CDR1 LNHDA, CDR2 SQIVND (reference sequence). Trimming removed 7 bases from V and 0 bases from J; junction bases left unmatched: 20. In nucleotides, the CDR3 is TGTGCCAGTACCCTAGGGGCTCGGAACAGGGGCTCCTCTAACTATGGCTACACCTTC. Translation: CASTLGARNRGSSNYGYTF.

CDR3 residues: CASSERGYEQYF. CDR3 coding DNA: TGTGCCAGCAGTGAACGGGGGTACGAGCAGTACTTC. The chain carries TRBV6-1 and TRBJ2-7, with D perhaps TRBD2 (6 bases). Trimming left V 2 bases short and J 4 bases short, with 6 bases between. Germline V lookup: CDR1 MNHNS, CDR2 SASEGT. CDR3 length equals 12 residues.

The chain carries TRBV15 and TRBJ1-1, with 7 bases lining up with TRBD1. CDR3 length: 16 residues. The V gene's germline CDR1 is LNHNV and CDR2 YYDKDF (reference sequence). V lost 0 bases, J lost 5 bases, and 9 bases stayed unmatched. CDR3 region: CATSRDLPGGSTEAFF. As DNA, the CDR3 is TGTGCCACCAGCAGAGATCTCCCAGGGGGGAGTACTGAAGCTTTCTTT.

This chain links TRBV5-4 with TRBJ1-3; possible D gene TRBD1, 5 bases. The CDR3 is 15 amino acids. V was clipped by 0 bases and J by 0 bases, with 7 bases between them. CDR1 is SGHNT, CDR2 YYREEE, per germline (reference sequence). CDR3 DNA: TGTGCCAGCAGCTTGGGGACAAACTCTGGAAACACCATATATTTT. This gives the protein CASSLGTNSGNTIYF.

The chain joins TRBV5-1 to TRBJ2-1, with D unclear. Germline V gives CDR1 SGHRS, CDR2 YFSETQ. V lost 0 bases, J lost 1 base, and 8 bases lay in between. The CDR3 length is 15 residues. CDR3 amino acids: CASSLASVSYNEQFF. Here the CDR3 DNA reads TGCGCCAGCAGCTTGGCGAGTGTTTCCTACAATGAGCAGTTCTTC.

The sample holds a few counts of this clone. This chain links TRBV29-1 with TRBJ2-7; tentative D call: TRBD1 (5 bases). The V end lost 7 bases, the J end lost 2 bases, and 21 bases lay between the germline ends. The V gene's germline CDR1 is SQVTM and CDR2 ANQGSEA. CDR3 size: 15 residues. CDR3 protein: CSDLLRTIHPYEQYF. Here the CDR3 DNA reads TGCAGCGACCTCTTACGGACAATTCACCCCTACGAGCAGTACTTC.

The J gene is TRBJ2-3, the V gene TRBV4-2; 8 bases line up with TRBD2. CDR1 LGHNA and CDR2 YNFKEQ come from the germline V gene. The CDR3 spans 17 residues. V shed 1 base and J 4 bases; nucleotides not matched to a gene: 10. In nucleotides, the CDR3 is TGTGCCAGCAGCCAAGCCCAGTTTAGCGGGATGTCAGATACGCAGTATTTT. Protein sequence: CASSQAQFSGMSDTQYF.

V usage is TRBV5-4 and J usage is TRBJ2-2; the D is unclear. CDR3 length equals 14 residues. CDR1 and CDR2 (germline): SGHNT, YYREEE (reference sequence). The V and J ends lost 5 bases and 1 base respectively, with 9 bases between them. The CDR3 loop reads CASSGQRNTGELFF. In nucleotides, the CDR3 is TGTGCCAGCAGTGGGCAGAGGAACACCGGGGAGCTGTTTTTT.

The chain has TRBV28 and TRBJ1-5; TRBD1 is a possible D gene (5 bases). The V gene lost 8 bases and the J gene lost 7 bases, with 15 bases spanning the gap. The CDR3 is made up of 13 amino acids. Germline CDR1 MDHEN, CDR2 SYDVKM. This chain's CDR3 is CASSGTRGQPQHF. The CDR3, as DNA: TGTGCCAGCTCCGGGACTAGGGGACAGCCCCAGCATTTT.

The genes are TRBV19 and TRBJ1-1; 7 bases align to TRBD1. J was trimmed by 4 bases and V by 3 bases; bases with no gene match: 5. The CDR3 has 14 residues. The germline CDR1 and CDR2 sequences are LNHDA and SQIVND (reference sequence). CDR3 sequence: CASSMGRGPTEAFF. The CDR3 region has the DNA TGTGCCAGTAGTATGGGTAGGGGGCCCACTGAAGCTTTCTTT.

This clone came up once. The chain links TRBV7-2 to TRBJ2-3, with 10 nucleotides matching TRBD2. Germline values: CDR1 SGHTA, CDR2 FQGNSA. The V segment lost 0 bases and the J segment 2 bases; nucleotides outside the gene matches: 2. There are 16 residues in the CDR3. The CDR3 spells CASSLALAGYTDTQYF. CDR3 sequence (DNA): TGTGCCAGCAGCTTAGCACTAGCGGGGTACACAGATACGCAGTATTTT.

This clone has only one observation. This CDR3 is CASSNIHRDRDNYGYTF. As DNA, the CDR3 is TGTGCCAGTTCAAACATACACCGGGACAGGGACAACTATGGCTACACCTTC. The chain joins TRBV27 to TRBJ1-2; 9 positions match TRBD1. Germline V gene lookup returns CDR1 MNHEY and CDR2 SMNVEV (reference sequence). The CDR3 contains 17 residues. V trimming: 9 bases; J trimming: 2 bases; junction bases outside the gene matches: 16.

The rearrangement uses TRBV6-5 and TRBJ2-7, with 10 positions matching TRBD2. Trimming at V came to 6 bases and at J to 6 bases, leaving 11 bases not matched to a gene. The CDR3 totals 15 residues. Germline V lookup: CDR1 MNHEY, CDR2 SVGAGI. CDR3 nucleotide sequence: TGTGCCAGCAGGGAGTACGGGACTAGCGCTGGCGAGCAGTACTTC. Its protein is CASREYGTSAGEQYF.

This chain joins TRBV6-6 and TRBJ2-3, with D unclear. V lost 0 bases to trimming and J lost 0 bases, with 7 bases between them. There are 15 residues in the CDR3. Germline V gene sequence: CDR1 MNHNY, CDR2 SVGAGI (reference sequence). CDR3 sequence: CASSYSGSSTDTQYF. The CDR3 DNA follows: TGTGCCAGCAGTTACTCCGGGTCTAGCACAGATACGCAGTATTTT.